This T cell receptor (beta chain) was found in a study of T cells in Graves' hyperthyroidism and ophthalmopathy. TCR beta CDR3 sequences were amplified from RNA transcripts. HTBI primers drove first-round RT-PCR of the TCR CDR3. TCRdb recomputed calls from the multiplex PCR reads with MiXCR, one row per CDR3 protein. Of 330,000 or so distinct CDR3 sequences listed, 15% to 20% are singletons. With duration under 3 months, ophthalmopathy was active: Clinical Activity Score at least 3, NOSPECS at least 4. Diagnostic assessment was based on clinical symptoms, serum thyroxine and TRAb, thyroid ultrasound and orbital computed tomography. The source of the PBMCs was 8.5 to 10 ml of fresh peripheral blood. The source is a woman aged 40 to 50 with Graves' ophthalmopathy. The specimen sequenced was blood.

This CDR3 reads CASSPSSGTYEQYF. CDR3 DNA sequence: TGTGCCAGCAGCCCTTCTAGCGGGACCTACGAGCAGTACTTC. The rearrangement links TRBV14 to TRBJ2-7; the match to TRBD2 covers 9 bases. CDR3 length equals 14 residues. CDR1 is SGHDN and CDR2 is FVKESK in the germline V gene. The V and J ends lost 4 bases and 2 bases, in that order; junction bases with no gene match: 3.